Reported below is one T cell receptor (beta chain). This clone was detected only once. Its antigen is unknown. Within one base of it there is no much larger clone, and no base qualities were kept. At one collaborating source in Seattle, patients were enrolled during active infection and were followed longitudinally through the course of disease. Each collaborating institution followed its own protocols to collect whole blood in K2EDTA tubes. For TCRbeta analysis, collaborator samples were shipped as frozen whole blood, as isolated PBMCs, or as DNA extracted from either sample type. The immunoSEQ Assay, a bias-controlled multiplex PCR, was used to amplify TCRbeta CDR3 regions from genomic DNA. The paper's processing steps were these. The number of nucleated cells in each sample was estimated from the amplification of reference gene primers within the assay. Sequence reads were collapsed and filtered to measure the absolute abundance of every unique TCRbeta CDR3 rearrangement. For each sample, productive Simpson clonality was calculated by taking the square root of Simpson's diversity index across productive rearrangements. Here the immuneACCESS table is served through TCRdb, limited to in-frame sequences with V and J called. Missing clones are a known gap in these copies; in checked studies unresolved V genes cover under half, and the rest lacks a known reason. That table supplies the V and J calls and clone size; D and trimming were determined from the DNA. Recorded for this sample are around 140,000 clones; around 83% of them occurred a single time. Together, the top ten hold 8% to 9% of the sample.

The data are from a study of blood T cell repertoires in COVID-19 (dated by TCRdb to 2020 to 2021). Turning to the overall study: Collaborator samples came from the United States, Italy and Spain and covered acute and convalescent phases of COVID-19. Subjects who had been exposed to COVID-19, were actively infected with it, or had recovered from it provided the deeply sampled blood TCRbeta repertoires that made up the dataset. Nearly every sample came with metadata listing a de-identified subject ID, COVID-19 status, age in years and sex. Where available, HLA class I and class II types were taken from metadata supplied by the sample provider and were not determined by assay-based typing. Samples came from the ongoing ImmuneRACE study (first 160 participants) plus 1,254 subjects from 6 global collaborators. The prospective study material was composed of cDNA or gDNA derived from T cells, B-cell-depleted T cells, or PBMCs. A freely available public database, intended as a resource for researchers studying the immune response to SARS-CoV-2, is where the repertoires were released. General findings and caveats noted by the study authors: Clinical and demographic metadata were provided uncurated, with the amount varying by source and participant.

The CDR3 runs 15 residues from the cysteine to the phenylalanine. CDR3 DNA is the only sequence kept; it has 45 bases, read in frame from the first base. The germline V gene specifies SQVTM as CDR1 and ANQGSEA as CDR2. V has 6 bases trimmed and J has 2 bases trimmed; junction bases matching no gene number 12. Material for sequencing was peripheral blood. This clonotype originated in a man aged 25-40 years with COVID-19, enrolled during active disease. The chain links TRBV29-1 with TRBJ2-5, with 7 central nucleotides matching TRBD1. Read as DNA, the sequence is TGCAGCGTATCGTTCCAGGGACAGATACAAGAGACCCAGTACTTC. Translated, it gives CSVSFQGQIQETQYF.